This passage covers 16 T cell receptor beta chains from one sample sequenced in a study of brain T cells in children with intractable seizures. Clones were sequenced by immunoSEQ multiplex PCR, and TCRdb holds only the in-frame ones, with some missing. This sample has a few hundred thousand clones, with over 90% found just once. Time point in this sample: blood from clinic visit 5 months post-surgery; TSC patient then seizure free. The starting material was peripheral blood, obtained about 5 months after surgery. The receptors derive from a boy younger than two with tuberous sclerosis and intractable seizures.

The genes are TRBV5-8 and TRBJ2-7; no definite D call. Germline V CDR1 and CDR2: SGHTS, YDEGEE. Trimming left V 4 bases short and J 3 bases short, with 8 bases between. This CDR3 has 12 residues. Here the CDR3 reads CASSPLFYEQYF. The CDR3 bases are TGTGCCAGCAGCCCCTTATTCTACGAGCAGTACTTC.

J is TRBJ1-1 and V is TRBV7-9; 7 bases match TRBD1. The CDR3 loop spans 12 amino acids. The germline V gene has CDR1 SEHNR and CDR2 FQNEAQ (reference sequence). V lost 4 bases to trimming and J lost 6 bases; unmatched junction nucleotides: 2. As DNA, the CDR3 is TGTGCCAGCAGCTCAGGGGGATCTGAAGCTTTCTTT. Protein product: CASSSGGSEAFF.

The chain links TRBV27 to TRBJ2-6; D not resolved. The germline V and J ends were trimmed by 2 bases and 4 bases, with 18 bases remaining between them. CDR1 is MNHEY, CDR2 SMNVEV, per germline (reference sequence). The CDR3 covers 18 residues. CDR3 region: CASSLDGGMGTGANVLTF. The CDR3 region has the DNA TGTGCCAGCAGTTTAGACGGTGGGATGGGAACCGGGGCCAACGTCCTGACTTTC.

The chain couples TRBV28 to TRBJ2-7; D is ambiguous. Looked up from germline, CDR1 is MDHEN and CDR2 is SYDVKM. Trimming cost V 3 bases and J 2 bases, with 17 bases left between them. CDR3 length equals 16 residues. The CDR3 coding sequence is TGTGCCAGCAGTTTTACCCCTGCGACACCCACCTACGAGCAGTACTTC. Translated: CASSFTPATPTYEQYF.

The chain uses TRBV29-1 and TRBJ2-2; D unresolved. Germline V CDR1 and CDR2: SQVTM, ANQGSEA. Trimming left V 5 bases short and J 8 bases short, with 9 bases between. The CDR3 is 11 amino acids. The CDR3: CSVWGKGELFF. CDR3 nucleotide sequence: TGCAGCGTTTGGGGAAAGGGGGAGCTGTTTTTT.

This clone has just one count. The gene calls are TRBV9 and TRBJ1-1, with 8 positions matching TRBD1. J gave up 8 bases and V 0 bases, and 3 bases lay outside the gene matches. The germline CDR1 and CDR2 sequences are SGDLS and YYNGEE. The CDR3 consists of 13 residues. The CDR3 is CASSVGPGGEAFF. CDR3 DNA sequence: TGTGCCAGCAGCGTAGGTCCAGGGGGCGAAGCTTTCTTT.

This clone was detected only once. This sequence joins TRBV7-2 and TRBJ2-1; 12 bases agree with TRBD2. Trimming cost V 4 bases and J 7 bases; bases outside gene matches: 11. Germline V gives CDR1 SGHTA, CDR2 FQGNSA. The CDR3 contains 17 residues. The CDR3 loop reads CASSYGASGGARNEQFF. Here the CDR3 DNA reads TGTGCCAGCAGCTACGGTGCTAGCGGGGGGGCCAGGAATGAGCAGTTCTTC.

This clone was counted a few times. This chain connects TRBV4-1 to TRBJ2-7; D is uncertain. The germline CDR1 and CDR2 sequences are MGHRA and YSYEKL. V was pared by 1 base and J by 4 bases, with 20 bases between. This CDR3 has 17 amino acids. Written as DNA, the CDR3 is TGCGCCAGCAGCCAAGTATTGTTAACAAGGGAAAGTTACGAGCAGTACTTC. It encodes CASSQVLLTRESYEQYF.

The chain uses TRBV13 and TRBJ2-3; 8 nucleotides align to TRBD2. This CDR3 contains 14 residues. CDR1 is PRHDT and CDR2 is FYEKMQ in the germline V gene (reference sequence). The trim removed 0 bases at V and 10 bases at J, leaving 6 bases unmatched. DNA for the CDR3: TGTGCCAGCAGCTTAGGCGGGACTAGGCCTGCGCAGTATTTT. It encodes CASSLGGTRPAQYF. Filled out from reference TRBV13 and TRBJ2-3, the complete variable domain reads AAGVIQSPRHLIKEKRETATLKCYPIPRHDTVYWYQQGPGQDPQFLISFYEKMQSDKGSIPDRFSAQQFSDYHSELNMSSLELGDSALYFCASSLGGTRPAQYFGPGTRLTVL.

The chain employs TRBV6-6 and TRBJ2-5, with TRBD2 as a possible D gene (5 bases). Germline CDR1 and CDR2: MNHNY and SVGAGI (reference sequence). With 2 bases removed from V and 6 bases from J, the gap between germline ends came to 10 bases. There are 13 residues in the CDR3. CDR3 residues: CASSYGSGKTQYF. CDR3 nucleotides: TGTGCCAGCAGTTACGGGTCCGGGAAGACCCAGTACTTC.

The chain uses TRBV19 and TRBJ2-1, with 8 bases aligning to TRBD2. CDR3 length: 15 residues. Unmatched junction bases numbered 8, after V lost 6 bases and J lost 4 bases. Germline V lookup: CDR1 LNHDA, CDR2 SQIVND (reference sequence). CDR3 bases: TGTGCCAGTAGGTCGCTAGCGGGTGTGTACAATGAGCAGTTCTTC. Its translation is CASRSLAGVYNEQFF.

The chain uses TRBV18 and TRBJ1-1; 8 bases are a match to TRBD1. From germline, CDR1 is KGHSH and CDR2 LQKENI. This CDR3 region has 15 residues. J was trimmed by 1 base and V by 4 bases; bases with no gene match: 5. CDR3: CASSLGQGPNTEAFF. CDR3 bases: TGTGCCAGCTCACTCGGACAGGGCCCGAACACTGAAGCTTTCTTT.

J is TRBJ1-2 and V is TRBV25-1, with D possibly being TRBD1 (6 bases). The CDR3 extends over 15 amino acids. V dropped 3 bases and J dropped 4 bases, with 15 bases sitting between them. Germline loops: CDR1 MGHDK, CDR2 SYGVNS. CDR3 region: CASSDNRVVGYGYTF. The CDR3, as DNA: TGTGCCAGCAGTGACAACAGGGTCGTAGGCTATGGCTACACCTTC.

The CDR3 region is CASSSVLGTRYTGELFF. The CDR3 DNA is TGTGCCAGCAGTTCTGTCTTGGGGACGAGATACACCGGGGAGCTGTTTTTT. The V gene is TRBV27, the J gene TRBJ2-2; possibly TRBD1 or TRBD2 for D (5 bases each). Trimming removed 4 bases from V and 3 bases from J, with 18 bases in between. CDR1 and CDR2 (germline): MNHEY, SMNVEV (reference sequence). The CDR3 loop spans 17 amino acids.

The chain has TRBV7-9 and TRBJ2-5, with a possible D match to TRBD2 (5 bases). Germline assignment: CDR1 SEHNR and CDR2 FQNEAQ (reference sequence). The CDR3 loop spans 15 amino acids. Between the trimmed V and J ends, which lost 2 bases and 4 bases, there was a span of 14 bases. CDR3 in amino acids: CASSLLVRGSETQYF. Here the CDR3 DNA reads TGTGCCAGCAGCTTATTAGTTCGAGGGTCAGAGACCCAGTACTTC.

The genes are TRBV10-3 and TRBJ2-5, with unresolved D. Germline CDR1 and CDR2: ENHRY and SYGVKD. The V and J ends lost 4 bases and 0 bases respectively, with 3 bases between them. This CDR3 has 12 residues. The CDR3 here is CAISGYQETQYF. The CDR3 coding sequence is TGTGCCATCAGTGGGTACCAAGAGACCCAGTACTTC.